The clone carrying this T cell receptor beta chain was seen ten or more times. Germline V gives CDR1 SGHTA, CDR2 FQGNSA. The CDR3 contains 13 residues. With V trimmed by 9 bases and J by 3 bases, 5 bases remained unmatched. Every patient underwent thyroid surgery untreated. These data come from a study of metastatic and nonmetastatic thyroid tumors. TCRdb used MiXCR to call clones anew from the PCR reads. Among 20,000 to 25,000 clones, approximately 20% were seen once, and the ten largest hold about 4.6%. The sample taken for sequencing was blood. The chain links TRBV7-2 to TRBJ1-1, with 9 bases lining up with TRBD1. This TCR was recovered from a male donor with papillary thyroid cancer or a benign thyroid nodule (not recorded which). Some clones in this sample may be carry-over from other donors' samples. CDR3: CASAQGAHTEAFF. The CDR3 DNA follows: TGTGCCAGTGCACAGGGGGCTCACACTGAAGCTTTCTTT.